Listed below are T cell receptor beta chains from one sample, sequenced in a study of T cells in Graves' hyperthyroidism and ophthalmopathy. TCRdb reprocessed the multiplex PCR reads via MiXCR and lists one record per CDR3 protein. The table includes about half a million distinct CDR3 sequences, about 22% detected once. Specimen: blood. The receptors stem from an older woman with Graves' ophthalmopathy. The CDR3 runs from the conserved cysteine through the conserved F or W. A D gene is named only where the DNA matches it firmly. The size of a clone is reported for some rows only, either as once, few or many, or as a class for expanded clones.

>TRBD1|TRBV9|-|TRBJ2-1
CASSAAGQGIGFF
TGTGCCAGCAGCGCTGCGGGACAGGGGATAGGGTTCTTC
>TRBD2|TRBV28|few|TRBJ2-1
CASSGSYGMGVNEQFF
TGTGCCAGTAGCGGGAGCTATGGTATGGGGGTGAATGAGCAGTTCTTC
>-|TRBV7-2|-|TRBJ2-5
CASSGLAFGETQYF
TGTGCCAGCAGCGGTCTAGCGTTTGGGGAGACCCAGTACTTC
>-|TRBV29-1|-|TRBJ1-6
CSVGDSWDSPLHF
TGCAGCGTTGGGGACTCCTGGGATTCACCCCTCCACTTT
>TRBD1|TRBV5-6|-|TRBJ2-1
CASSADRGLGNEQFF
TGTGCCAGCAGCGCGGACAGGGGGCTGGGCAATGAGCAGTTCTTC
>-|TRBV12-3/TRBV12-4|many|TRBJ1-2
CASSPGTALGGYTF
TGTGCCAGCAGTCCCGGGACGGCCCTCGGGGGCTACACCTTC
>TRBD2|TRBV7-2|many|TRBJ2-7
CASSLDSGSRSYEQYF
TGTGCCAGCAGCTTAGATAGCGGGAGCCGCTCCTACGAGCAGTACTTC
>-|TRBV3-1|-|TRBJ2-5
CASSQVRQETQYF
TGTGCCAGCAGCCAAGTCAGACAAGAGACCCAGTACTTC
>-|TRBV9|-|TRBJ2-1
CASSVVEGKGREQFF
TGTGCCAGCAGCGTAGTGGAAGGCAAGGGCCGTGAGCAGTTCTTC
>TRBD1|TRBV27|few|TRBJ2-7
CASSLQATGGVAYEQYF
TGTGCCAGCAGTTTGCAAGCGACAGGGGGAGTCGCCTACGAGCAGTACTTC
>TRBD1|TRBV2|many|TRBJ2-7
CASSSGTGSYEQYF
TGTGCCAGCAGTTCCGGGACAGGCTCCTACGAGCAGTACTTC
>-|TRBV28|-|TRBJ1-4
CASSLGGDGEKLFF
TGTGCCAGCTCTTTAGGGGGGGACGGTGAAAAACTGTTTTTT
>TRBD2|TRBV7-8|many|TRBJ2-1
CASSLTSGKYNEQFF
TGTGCCAGCAGCTTAACTAGCGGAAAATACAATGAGCAGTTCTTC
>-|TRBV20-1|-|TRBJ1-1
CSARDGAVNTEAFF
TGCAGTGCTAGAGATGGGGCCGTGAACACTGAAGCTTTCTTT
>-|TRBV6-1|-|TRBJ1-5
CASRSPTGVNQPQHF
TGTGCCAGCAGATCACCGACAGGAGTCAATCAGCCCCAGCATTTT
>-|TRBV7-9|many|TRBJ2-2
CASSRGTSRELFF
TGTGCCAGCAGCAGAGGGACGAGTAGGGAGCTGTTTTTT
>TRBD2|TRBV20-1|-|TRBJ2-5
CSANPIAGETQYF
TGCAGTGCTAACCCCATAGCGGGAGAGACCCAGTACTTC
>-|TRBV27|once|TRBJ2-3
CASSSEGGLGTDTHYF
TGTGCCAGCAGTTCCGAGGGGGGCCTGGGCACAGATACGCACTATTTT
>TRBD1|TRBV12-3/TRBV12-4|-|TRBJ1-1
CASSQGQGLGRLNTEAFF
TGTGCCAGCAGTCAAGGACAGGGCCTGGGGAGGTTGAACACTGAAGCTTTCTTT
>-|TRBV6-1|-|TRBJ1-1
CASHRSDTEAFF
TGTGCCAGCCACAGGTCGGACACTGAAGCTTTCTTT
>-|TRBV12-3/TRBV12-4|-|TRBJ1-1
CASSPGGGVQNTEAFF
TGTGCCAGCAGCCCCGGGGGGGGCGTACAGAACACTGAAGCTTTCTTT
>TRBD1|TRBV4-1|-|TRBJ1-4
CASSPRGPQGLEKLFF
TGCGCCAGCAGCCCCCGAGGCCCACAGGGGTTAGAAAAACTGTTTTTT
>TRBD1|TRBV2|many|TRBJ1-5
CASSQGQGAQPQHF
TGTGCCAGCAGCCAGGGACAGGGGGCTCAGCCCCAGCATTTT
>TRBD1|TRBV10-2|-|TRBJ2-7
CASKWDRVGEQYF
TGCGCCAGCAAGTGGGACAGGGTAGGCGAGCAGTACTTC